This is a list of T cell receptor beta chains from one sample in a study of CD8 T cells in Susac syndrome. TCRdb itself ran the immunoSEQ multiplex PCR reads through MiXCR, one entry per CDR3 protein. In the table there are under 200,000 distinct CDR3 sequences, roughly 94% of which are singletons. Sequenced: CD4+ T cells from PBMCs. The receptors come from a human donor with Susac syndrome. The CDR3 runs from the conserved cysteine through the conserved F or W. Each record gives: J gene, clone size, D gene, V gene, CDR3 protein, CDR3 DNA. The D gene is left open where the match is weak. Part of the rows lack a size; the others show once, few, many or a class for expanded clones.

j_call: TRBJ2-7; clone_size: -; d_call: TRBD2; v_call: TRBV20-1; cdr3_aa: CSATLAGGRIDEQYF; cdr3_nt: TGCAGTGCCACGTTAGCGGGGGGGCGGATCGACGAGCAGTACTTC
j_call: TRBJ2-6; clone_size: -; d_call: -; v_call: TRBV10-3; cdr3_aa: CAISESGSGANVLTF; cdr3_nt: TGTGCCATCAGTGAGTCAGGGTCCGGGGCCAACGTCCTGACTTTC
j_call: TRBJ1-6; clone_size: -; d_call: -; v_call: TRBV5-6; cdr3_aa: CASSLSWSNSPLHF; cdr3_nt: TGTGCCAGCAGCTTGTCGTGGTCCAACTCACCCCTCCACTTT
j_call: TRBJ2-4; clone_size: -; d_call: -; v_call: TRBV5-1; cdr3_aa: CASSAEGGVGNIQYF; cdr3_nt: TGCGCCAGCAGCGCCGAGGGGGGCGTCGGAAACATTCAGTACTTC
j_call: TRBJ2-1; clone_size: -; d_call: -; v_call: TRBV2; cdr3_aa: CASSLTGRTAKNNEQFF; cdr3_nt: TGTGCCAGCAGCCTCACGGGTAGGACAGCGAAAAACAATGAGCAGTTCTTC
j_call: TRBJ1-5; clone_size: -; d_call: TRBD1; v_call: TRBV3-1; cdr3_aa: CASSQGGDRGSYQHF; cdr3_nt: TGTGCCAGCAGCCAAGGCGGGGACAGGGGTAGCTACCAGCATTTT
j_call: TRBJ1-1; clone_size: -; d_call: -; v_call: TRBV29-1; cdr3_aa: CSVGGGGNTEAFF; cdr3_nt: TGCAGCGTTGGGGGGGGCGGGAACACTGAAGCTTTCTTT
j_call: TRBJ1-6; clone_size: -; d_call: -; v_call: TRBV5-1; cdr3_aa: CASSYGPDNSPLHF; cdr3_nt: TGCGCCAGCAGCTACGGGCCGGATAATTCACCCCTCCACTTT
j_call: TRBJ2-7; clone_size: -; d_call: TRBD1; v_call: TRBV12-3/TRBV12-4; cdr3_aa: CASSWTGGSYEQYF; cdr3_nt: TGTGCCAGCAGTTGGACAGGAGGCTCCTACGAGCAGTACTTC
j_call: TRBJ1-2; clone_size: -; d_call: -; v_call: TRBV6-5; cdr3_aa: CASSAGSRGYTF; cdr3_nt: TGTGCCAGCAGTGCCGGGAGTCGTGGCTACACCTTC
j_call: TRBJ2-4; clone_size: -; d_call: -; v_call: TRBV10-3; cdr3_aa: CAISALFEGLVIAKNIQYF; cdr3_nt: TGTGCCATCAGTGCACTATTTGAGGGGCTGGTTATAGCCAAAAACATTCAGTACTTC
j_call: TRBJ2-7; clone_size: -; d_call: -; v_call: TRBV12-3/TRBV12-4; cdr3_aa: CASSLLESNEQYF; cdr3_nt: TGTGCCAGCAGTTTATTAGAAAGCAACGAGCAGTACTTC
j_call: TRBJ1-1; clone_size: -; d_call: -; v_call: TRBV20-1; cdr3_aa: CSASYMNTEAFF; cdr3_nt: TGCAGTGCTAGTTACATGAACACTGAAGCTTTCTTT
j_call: TRBJ2-5; clone_size: -; d_call: TRBD1; v_call: TRBV12-3/TRBV12-4; cdr3_aa: CASSDGQGRKTQYF; cdr3_nt: TGTGCCAGCAGCGACGGACAGGGACGGAAGACCCAGTACTTC
j_call: TRBJ1-6; clone_size: -; d_call: -; v_call: TRBV15; cdr3_aa: CATSREFDQSNSPLHF; cdr3_nt: TGTGCCACCAGCAGAGAGTTTGATCAGTCTAATTCACCCCTCCACTTT
j_call: TRBJ2-3; clone_size: -; d_call: TRBD1; v_call: TRBV6-2/TRBV6-3; cdr3_aa: CASRVRGPDTQYF; cdr3_nt: TGTGCCAGCAGAGTCAGGGGGCCAGATACGCAGTATTTT
j_call: TRBJ2-3; clone_size: once; d_call: -; v_call: TRBV2; cdr3_aa: CASRTRGRPSTDTQYF; cdr3_nt: TGTGCCAGCAGGACTCGCGGCAGGCCGAGCACAGATACGCAGTATTTT
j_call: TRBJ2-5; clone_size: -; d_call: -; v_call: TRBV7-2; cdr3_aa: CASSFGQGGQTQYF; cdr3_nt: TGTGCCAGCAGCTTCGGGCAGGGAGGACAGACCCAGTACTTC
j_call: TRBJ2-3; clone_size: -; d_call: -; v_call: TRBV7-9; cdr3_aa: CASSFGLDTQYF; cdr3_nt: TGTGCCAGCAGTTTCGGACTTGATACGCAGTATTTT
j_call: TRBJ1-2; clone_size: -; d_call: TRBD1; v_call: TRBV12-5; cdr3_aa: CASGLGQGSNYGYTF; cdr3_nt: TGTGCTAGTGGTTTGGGACAGGGATCTAACTATGGCTACACCTTC
j_call: TRBJ2-2; clone_size: -; d_call: -; v_call: TRBV5-4; cdr3_aa: CASSLDRDNGELFF; cdr3_nt: TGTGCCAGCAGCTTGGACAGGGATAACGGGGAGCTGTTTTTT
j_call: TRBJ1-2; clone_size: -; d_call: -; v_call: TRBV7-2; cdr3_aa: CASSLYQSYGYTF; cdr3_nt: TGTGCCAGCAGCTTATACCAGTCCTATGGCTACACCTTC
j_call: TRBJ2-5; clone_size: few; d_call: TRBD2; v_call: TRBV12-3/TRBV12-4; cdr3_aa: CASSLGGGQETQYF; cdr3_nt: TGTGCCAGCAGTTTAGGCGGGGGCCAAGAGACCCAGTACTTC
j_call: TRBJ2-1; clone_size: once; d_call: TRBD2; v_call: TRBV12-3/TRBV12-4; cdr3_aa: CASSFSAGGFEQFF; cdr3_nt: TGTGCCAGCAGTTTCTCGGCGGGGGGCTTTGAGCAGTTCTTC
j_call: TRBJ1-1; clone_size: -; d_call: -; v_call: TRBV7-9; cdr3_aa: CASSLISSLGAFF; cdr3_nt: TGTGCCAGCAGCTTAATTTCGTCCCTGGGAGCTTTCTTT
j_call: TRBJ1-1; clone_size: -; d_call: -; v_call: TRBV5-1; cdr3_aa: CASSLAMQGATEAFF; cdr3_nt: TGCGCCAGCAGCTTGGCGATGCAGGGAGCCACTGAAGCTTTCTTT
j_call: TRBJ2-6; clone_size: once; d_call: -; v_call: TRBV20-1; cdr3_aa: CSAREGAGSGANVLTF; cdr3_nt: TGCAGTGCTAGAGAAGGTGCCGGTTCTGGGGCCAACGTCCTGACTTTC
j_call: TRBJ2-3; clone_size: once; d_call: -; v_call: TRBV27; cdr3_aa: CASSYRPTGTDTQYF; cdr3_nt: TGTGCCAGCAGTTACAGACCGACCGGCACAGATACGCAGTATTTT
j_call: TRBJ1-2; clone_size: -; d_call: -; v_call: TRBV18; cdr3_aa: CASSPTGHYGYTF; cdr3_nt: TGTGCCAGCTCACCCACAGGACACTATGGCTACACCTTC
j_call: TRBJ1-5; clone_size: -; d_call: -; v_call: TRBV3-1; cdr3_aa: CASSQGGRVHQPQHF; cdr3_nt: TGTGCCAGCAGCCAAGGGGGGAGGGTTCATCAGCCCCAGCATTTT
j_call: TRBJ2-1; clone_size: -; d_call: -; v_call: TRBV27; cdr3_aa: CASSLGGLLYNEQFF; cdr3_nt: TGTGCCAGCAGTTTAGGGGGTCTGCTCTACAATGAGCAGTTCTTC
j_call: TRBJ1-2; clone_size: -; d_call: TRBD1; v_call: TRBV27; cdr3_aa: CASSSRQGFYGYTF; cdr3_nt: TGTGCCAGCAGTTCCCGACAGGGATTCTATGGCTACACCTTC
j_call: TRBJ2-5; clone_size: -; d_call: TRBD2; v_call: TRBV2; cdr3_aa: CASTRGLAGGNQETQYF; cdr3_nt: TGTGCCAGCACTCGGGGACTAGCGGGGGGAAATCAAGAGACCCAGTACTTC
j_call: TRBJ2-7; clone_size: once; d_call: -; v_call: TRBV7-2; cdr3_aa: CASSPREGEQYF; cdr3_nt: TGTGCCAGCAGCCCGAGGGAAGGCGAGCAGTACTTC
j_call: TRBJ1-1; clone_size: -; d_call: -; v_call: TRBV29-1; cdr3_aa: CSVGEGNTEAFF; cdr3_nt: TGCAGCGTGGGGGAAGGGAACACTGAAGCTTTCTTT
j_call: TRBJ2-1; clone_size: -; d_call: TRBD2; v_call: TRBV19; cdr3_aa: CASSTYGGGKDNEQFF; cdr3_nt: TGTGCCAGTAGTACCTACGGGGGGGGGAAAGACAATGAGCAGTTCTTC
j_call: TRBJ2-5; clone_size: few; d_call: -; v_call: TRBV7-8; cdr3_aa: CASSLGLQETQYF; cdr3_nt: TGTGCCAGCAGCTTAGGGCTCCAAGAGACCCAGTACTTC
j_call: TRBJ2-1; clone_size: -; d_call: -; v_call: TRBV7-2; cdr3_aa: CASSLVGFQQFF; cdr3_nt: TGTGCCAGCAGCTTAGTGGGGTTTCAGCAGTTCTTC
j_call: TRBJ2-6; clone_size: few; d_call: -; v_call: TRBV18; cdr3_aa: CASSPLGSGANVLTF; cdr3_nt: TGTGCCAGCTCACCTCTAGGGTCTGGGGCCAACGTCCTGACTTTC
j_call: TRBJ1-2; clone_size: -; d_call: TRBD1; v_call: TRBV20-1; cdr3_aa: CSADRGTGSYTF; cdr3_nt: TGCAGTGCTGATCGCGGGACAGGGAGCTACACCTTC
j_call: TRBJ1-2; clone_size: -; d_call: -; v_call: TRBV11-2; cdr3_aa: CASSRDGNYGYTF; cdr3_nt: TGTGCCAGCAGCAGGGACGGTAACTATGGCTACACCTTC
j_call: TRBJ1-1; clone_size: -; d_call: -; v_call: TRBV18; cdr3_aa: CASSGTRTEAFF; cdr3_nt: TGTGCCAGCTCAGGGACCCGCACTGAAGCTTTCTTT
j_call: TRBJ2-7; clone_size: once; d_call: -; v_call: TRBV7-9; cdr3_aa: CATQLQGITEQYF; cdr3_nt: TGTGCCACGCAGCTCCAGGGAATCACAGAGCAGTACTTC
j_call: TRBJ2-7; clone_size: -; d_call: TRBD2; v_call: TRBV7-2; cdr3_aa: CASSVRLAVYEQYF; cdr3_nt: TGTGCCAGCAGCGTTAGACTAGCGGTCTACGAGCAGTACTTC
j_call: TRBJ2-3; clone_size: few; d_call: TRBD2; v_call: TRBV20-1; cdr3_aa: CSARDFRLAATDTQYF; cdr3_nt: TGCAGTGCTAGAGATTTTCGACTAGCGGCCACAGATACGCAGTATTTT
j_call: TRBJ2-7; clone_size: -; d_call: TRBD1; v_call: TRBV7-2; cdr3_aa: CASSLEGGYIYEQYF; cdr3_nt: TGTGCCAGCAGCTTAGAAGGGGGCTACATCTACGAGCAGTACTTC
j_call: TRBJ2-7; clone_size: few; d_call: -; v_call: TRBV12-3/TRBV12-4; cdr3_aa: CASSFRDEQYF; cdr3_nt: TGTGCCAGCAGTTTCCGGGACGAGCAGTACTTC
j_call: TRBJ2-3; clone_size: -; d_call: -; v_call: TRBV7-7; cdr3_aa: CASSNGGADTQYF; cdr3_nt: TGTGCCAGCAGCAACGGGGGCGCAGATACGCAGTATTTT
j_call: TRBJ2-4; clone_size: -; d_call: TRBD2; v_call: TRBV6-4; cdr3_aa: CASSTERGEVQYF; cdr3_nt: TGTGCCAGCAGTACCGAGCGGGGGGAAGTTCAGTACTTC